This T cell receptor (beta chain) was recovered during a study of shared clonotypes between healthy human individuals. TCRdb keeps only in-frame clones here, not all; method: immunoSEQ multiplex PCR. The sample yields hundreds of thousands of clones, around 78% seen once. This CDR3 comprises 15 residues. V was shortened by 8 bases and J by 4 bases, with 18 bases between the two germline ends. CDR1 is LNHDA and CDR2 is SQIVND in the germline V gene (reference sequence). The chain has TRBV19 and TRBJ2-1; tentatively, D is TRBD1 or TRBD2 (6 bases each). Sequencing was carried out using PBMCs. The receptor's source is a woman aged 40 to 49 in good health. Some clones in this sample may be carry-over from other donors' samples. The CDR3 loop reads CASGRSGGAYNEQFF. Written as DNA, the CDR3 is TGTGCCAGTGGGAGGTCCGGGGGCGCATACAATGAGCAGTTCTTC.